One sample yielded the 29 T cell receptor beta chains listed below, sequenced in a study of blood T cell repertoires in COVID-19. TCRdb's table, derived via immunoSEQ multiplex PCR, lists solely in-frame clones and lacks some. The sample consists of tens of thousands of clones, roughly 70% of them appearing once. Sample: peripheral blood. Receptor source: a woman aged 50 to 60 with active or convalescent COVID-19.

The rearrangement links TRBV4-1 to TRBJ2-7; 9 bases agree with TRBD2. This CDR3 region has 17 residues. After removal of 4 bases from V and 3 bases from J, the junction contained 13 bases not matched to a gene. Germline V gene lookup returns CDR1 MGHRA and CDR2 YSYEKL. The DNA of the CDR3 is TGCGCCAGCAGCCTCATTTATCCGGGACTAGCAGTCTACGAGCAGTACTTC. Protein product: CASSLIYPGLAVYEQYF.

The V call is TRBV19, the J call TRBJ1-2, with TRBD1 as a possible D gene (6 bases). The CDR3 contains 13 residues. Germline lookup yields CDR1 LNHDA and CDR2 SQIVND (reference sequence). The ends were cut back, 8 bases at V and 4 bases at J, with 14 bases in the middle. CDR3 region: CASSPTGFYGYTF. The CDR3 nucleotides read TGTGCCAGTTCTCCCACAGGGTTCTATGGCTACACCTTC.

The genes are TRBV2 and TRBJ1-2, with 7 bases fitting TRBD1. Germline values: CDR1 SNHLY, CDR2 FYNNEI. V was clipped by 2 bases and J by 7 bases; unmatched bases: 7. This CDR3 comprises 14 residues. As DNA, the CDR3 is TGTGCCAGCAGTGAATCCAGGGGGGTCCGTGGCTACACCTTC. Protein product: CASSESRGVRGYTF.

The chain has TRBV4-2 and TRBJ1-2; 8 bases fit TRBD1. J gave up 5 bases and V 0 bases, and 8 bases lay outside the gene matches. The CDR3 has 16 amino acids. The germline V gene has CDR1 LGHNA and CDR2 YNFKEQ. The CDR3 nucleotides are TGTGCCAGCAGCCAAGAATTTGGGGACAGGTCATATGGCTACACCTTC. Translating it yields CASSQEFGDRSYGYTF.

This chain uses TRBV16 with TRBJ2-1; unclear D gene. CDR1 is KGHSY and CDR2 is FQNENV in the germline V gene. This CDR3 spans 14 amino acids. V was trimmed by 2 bases and J by 2 bases, leaving 7 bases between them. The CDR3 nucleotides read TGTGCCAGCAGCCAAAGCCCTACCTACAATGAGCAGTTCTTC. This translates into CASSQSPTYNEQFF.

J is TRBJ1-2 and V is TRBV5-6; D gene uncertain. With 1 base removed from V and 5 bases from J, the gap between germline ends came to 15 bases. CDR1 is SGHDT and CDR2 is YYEEEE in the germline V gene. The length of the CDR3 is 15 residues. The CDR3 DNA reads TGTGCCAGCAGCTTGTCGAGCTTGGCGGAGTATGGCTACACCTTC. This sequence encodes CASSLSSLAEYGYTF.

The chain has TRBV14 and TRBJ2-6, with a possible D match to TRBD2 (6 bases). V lost 3 bases and J 3 bases, leaving 6 bases between the germline ends. CDR3 length equals 14 residues. The germline gives CDR1 SGHDN, CDR2 FVKESK. The CDR3 sequence: CASSQGGGANVLTF. The CDR3 DNA reads TGTGCCAGCAGCCAGGGAGGTGGGGCCAACGTCCTGACTTTC.

The chain is built from TRBV11-2 and TRBJ2-1, with D possibly TRBD2 on 6 matching bases. CDR1 and CDR2 from the germline V gene are SGHAT and FQNNGV. This CDR3 comprises 15 residues. The V gene lost 4 bases and the J gene lost 6 bases, with 16 bases spanning the gap. CDR3 amino acids: CASSYASGLTNEQFF. The CDR3 DNA reads TGTGCCAGCAGCTACGCCTCGGGACTTACCAATGAGCAGTTCTTC.

The rearrangement joins TRBV7-9 to TRBJ1-2, with D tentatively TRBD1 (5 bases). V was trimmed by 2 bases and J by 4 bases, leaving 14 bases between them. Looked up from germline, CDR1 is SEHNR and CDR2 is FQNEAQ (reference sequence). The CDR3 runs to 15 residues. The CDR3 here is CASSLPSRASYGYTF. The DNA for the CDR3 is TGTGCCAGCAGCTTACCATCCAGGGCCTCCTATGGCTACACCTTC.

This clone has more than one count but fewer than ten. The chain couples TRBV30 to TRBJ1-6; 9 nucleotides align to TRBD1. From germline, CDR1 is GTSNPN and CDR2 SVGIG (reference sequence). The junction had 6 bases not matched to a gene; V was cut back by 3 bases and J by 15 bases. The length of the CDR3 is 12 residues. This chain's CDR3 is CAWSGTGIVLHF. CDR3 sequence (DNA): TGTGCCTGGAGCGGGACAGGGATTGTCCTCCACTTT.

The V and J genes are TRBV30 and TRBJ2-2; no clear D gene. Trimming stripped 3 bases from V and 4 bases from J, with 12 bases between. This CDR3 spans 14 amino acids. Germline lookup yields CDR1 GTSNPN and CDR2 SVGIG (reference sequence). In DNA form, the CDR3 reads TGTGCCTGGAGCATGGGCTATTCCACCGGGGAGCTGTTTTTT. It is translated as CAWSMGYSTGELFF.

The gene calls are TRBV5-5 and TRBJ2-7, with D perhaps matching TRBD1 (5 bases). This CDR3 region has 14 residues. The V end was cut by 0 bases, the J end by 3 bases, with 10 bases between. Per the germline V gene, CDR1 is SGHKS and CDR2 is YYEKEE (reference sequence). The CDR3 nucleotides read TGTGCCAGCAGCTTGGAGGACATCCACTACGAGCAGTACTTC. Translated: CASSLEDIHYEQYF.

This chain uses TRBV10-2 with TRBJ2-5, with TRBD2 matching 9 bases. The J segment lost 2 bases and the V segment lost 5 bases, leaving 3 bases of the junction unmatched. The CDR3 length is 14 residues. Germline CDR1 is WSHSY and CDR2 is SAAADI. In nucleotides, the CDR3 is TGCGCCAGCAGTCCTAGCGGGACGCAAGAGACCCAGTACTTC. Translated: CASSPSGTQETQYF.

This sequence joins TRBV5-1 and TRBJ2-3; D is uncertain. Germline V gene lookup returns CDR1 SGHRS and CDR2 YFSETQ. The CDR3 has 14 residues. The V and J ends lost 0 bases and 2 bases respectively, with 7 bases between them. The CDR3 sequence is CASSLEADTDTQYF. DNA for the CDR3: TGCGCCAGCAGCTTGGAGGCGGACACAGATACGCAGTATTTT.

The chain links TRBV19 to TRBJ2-1, with 9 positions matching TRBD2. The germline gives CDR1 LNHDA, CDR2 SQIVND (reference sequence). V trimming: 5 bases; J trimming: 5 bases; junction bases outside the gene matches: 4. The CDR3 contains 14 residues. The CDR3 reads CASSFGTSNNEQFF. The DNA for the CDR3 is TGTGCCAGTAGTTTTGGGACTAGCAACAATGAGCAGTTCTTC.

The J gene is TRBJ1-5, the V gene TRBV5-6, with 10 positions matching TRBD1. The CDR3 loop spans 16 amino acids. The J segment lost 4 bases and the V segment lost 3 bases, leaving 7 bases of the junction unmatched. Germline V gene data show CDR1 as SGHDT and CDR2 as YYEEEE. The CDR3 spells CASSSDRGRRNQPQHF. The DNA of the CDR3 is TGTGCCAGCAGCTCAGACAGGGGGCGAAGGAATCAGCCCCAGCATTTT.

V gene TRBV6-4 combines with J gene TRBJ2-7, with D uncertain. Trimming removed 10 bases from V and 2 bases from J, with 21 bases in between. Germline V CDR1 and CDR2: MRHNA, SNTAGT. This CDR3 is built from 15 residues. The CDR3 loop is CATPNHALPTYEQYF. CDR3 nucleotides: TGTGCCACTCCGAACCACGCGCTACCTACCTACGAGCAGTACTTC.

The table lists this clone with a few counts. The chain employs TRBV7-8 and TRBJ2-2, with 9 bases that match TRBD2. In germline, CDR1 is SGHVS, CDR2 FQNEAQ. This CDR3 has 19 residues. Trimming at V came to 0 bases and at J to 4 bases, leaving 12 bases not matched to a gene. The CDR3 nucleotides are TGTGCCAGCAGCTTAGCAGGGGAATTTAGCGGGAGCTTCACCGGGGAGCTGTTTTTT. Encoded protein: CASSLAGEFSGSFTGELFF.

The chain recombines TRBV6-2 or TRBV6-3 with TRBJ2-4; TRBD1 agrees at 10 bases. CDR1 MNHEY and CDR2 SVGEGT come from the germline V gene. The CDR3 loop spans 16 amino acids. V shed 5 bases and J 8 bases; nucleotides not matched to a gene: 12. The CDR3 reads CASSPRQGAGGYIQYF. In DNA, the CDR3 is TGTGCCAGCAGTCCCCGACAGGGGGCGGGTGGATACATTCAGTACTTC.

V gene TRBV3-1 (or the pseudogene TRBV3-2) combines with J gene TRBJ2-2; 9 bases align to TRBD1. With 4 bases clipped from V and 2 bases from J, the junction kept 5 bases outside the gene matches. The CDR3 loop spans 16 amino acids. The germline CDR1 and CDR2 sequences are LGHDT and YNNKEL (reference sequence). The DNA for the CDR3 is TGTGCCAGCAGCCTATGGGGACAGGGCAACACCGGGGAGCTGTTTTTT. It translates to CASSLWGQGNTGELFF.

The rearrangement uses TRBV27 and TRBJ2-2; the D is unclear. The CDR3 has 13 amino acids. V dropped 9 bases and J dropped 1 base, with 9 bases sitting between them. Germline V gene lookup returns CDR1 MNHEY and CDR2 SMNVEV (reference sequence). CDR3 DNA: TGTGCCAGTCGCCGACAGAACACCGGGGAGCTGTTTTTT. As protein: CASRRQNTGELFF.

The CDR3 region has the DNA TGTGCCAGCAGGGGTCAGACGGAGAGCAATCAGCCCCAGCATTTT. Amino acids: CASRGQTESNQPQHF. The chain has TRBV2 and TRBJ1-5; no reliable D call. The CDR3 is 15 amino acids. Per germline, CDR1 SNHLY and CDR2 FYNNEI. V lost 6 bases, J lost 1 base, and 13 bases lay in between.

This clone was seen a handful of times. V gene TRBV18 combines with J gene TRBJ1-2, with TRBD1 matching over 7 bases. Germline assignment: CDR1 KGHSH and CDR2 LQKENI. Trimming cost V 6 bases and J 3 bases; bases outside gene matches: 10. This CDR3 is built from 15 residues. The CDR3 loop reads CASSPGQDGYYGYTF. CDR3 in DNA: TGTGCCAGCTCCCCCGGACAGGATGGGTACTATGGCTACACCTTC.

The chain recombines TRBV29-1 with TRBJ1-2, with D possibly being TRBD1 (5 bases). Trimming cost V 4 bases and J 7 bases, with 10 bases left between them. This CDR3 has 11 amino acids. CDR1 is SQVTM and CDR2 is ANQGSEA in the germline V gene. In DNA form, the CDR3 reads TGCAGCGTTGTCCAGGGCGGTGGCTACACCTTC. The encoded protein is CSVVQGGGYTF.

The chain recombines TRBV3-1 (or the pseudogene TRBV3-2) with TRBJ1-4, with TRBD1 matching 8 bases. Trimming cost V 4 bases and J 6 bases; bases outside gene matches: 1. Germline loops: CDR1 LGHDT, CDR2 YNNKEL (reference sequence). The CDR3 has 13 amino acids. CDR3 in amino acids: CASSLQGDEKLFF. In DNA, the CDR3 is TGTGCCAGCAGCCTACAGGGGGATGAAAAACTGTTTTTT.

The CDR3 sequence is CASSQVLDRVGNSPLHF. Here the CDR3 DNA reads TGTGCCAGCAGCCAAGTCCTGGACAGGGTAGGGAATTCACCCCTCCACTTT. The genes are TRBV4-2 and TRBJ1-6; 8 bases agree with TRBD1. V was clipped by 1 base and J by 7 bases; unmatched bases: 9. The CDR3 is made up of 17 amino acids. Germline values: CDR1 LGHNA, CDR2 YNFKEQ.

The chain links TRBV19 to TRBJ2-7; the D gene is possibly TRBD2 (5 bases). The CDR3 runs 13 residues. The V gene lost 3 bases and the J gene lost 2 bases, with 8 bases spanning the gap. Germline CDR1 is LNHDA and CDR2 is SQIVND (reference sequence). CDR3 coding DNA: TGTGCCAGTAGTATGCTAGCCGCCTACGAGCAGTACTTC. It specifies CASSMLAAYEQYF.

In DNA, the CDR3 is TGTGCCAGCAGATTGACAGGGGACACTGAAGCTTTCTTT. Translated, it gives CASRLTGDTEAFF. The rearrangement links TRBV7-8 to TRBJ1-1; 8 bases align to TRBD1. In germline, CDR1 is SGHVS, CDR2 FQNEAQ. Losses at the gene ends were 6 bases for V and 3 bases for J; bases not matched to a gene: 3. This CDR3 is built from 13 residues.

V gene TRBV5-5 combines with J gene TRBJ1-1; D is uncertain. From germline, CDR1 is SGHKS and CDR2 YYEKEE (reference sequence). V was clipped by 2 bases and J by 1 base, with 9 bases between them. The CDR3 is made up of 14 amino acids. CDR3: CASSLSAGNTEAFF. The CDR3 nucleotides are TGTGCCAGCAGCTTATCGGCGGGGAACACTGAAGCTTTCTTT. The complete variable domain, with remaining parts taken from reference TRBV5-5 and TRBJ1-1, reads DAGVTQSPTHLIKTRGQQVTLRCSPISGHKSVSWYQQVLGQGPQFIFQYYEKEERGRGNFPDRFSARQFPNYSSELNVNALLLGDSALYLCASSLSAGNTEAFFGQGTRLTVV.